Below, one T cell receptor beta chain is given with its context. This sample is part of a study of shared clonotypes between healthy human individuals. The V gene's germline CDR1 is LNHNV and CDR2 YYDKDF (reference sequence). The CDR3 is made up of 18 amino acids. With V trimmed by 0 bases and J by 3 bases, 11 bases remained unmatched. Sequenced by immunoSEQ multiplex PCR; TCRdb stores in-frame clones only, minus some. The table records about 2,500,000 clones, roughly 92% of them present only once. What was sequenced was naive CD4+ T cells sorted from blood. The sample's subset: CD45RA+ positively selected. The source is a man between 18 and 29 years old in good health. V and J are TRBV15 and TRBJ1-5; 7 bases align to TRBD1. The CDR3 loop reads CATSRDSLDRPFNQPQHF. The CDR3 DNA reads TGTGCCACCAGCAGAGATAGCCTGGACAGGCCTTTCAATCAGCCCCAGCATTTT.